This T cell receptor (beta chain) derives from a study of blood T cell repertoires in COVID-19. The V and J ends lost 1 base and 6 bases respectively, with 9 bases between them. There are 13 residues in the CDR3. The data were produced by immunoSEQ multiplex PCR, yet TCRdb's version contains in-frame clones alone and is incomplete. This sample has about 330,000 clones, with 85% to 90% found just once. The source of this sequence is a young woman who had recovered from COVID-19. The sequencing input was PBMCs or T cells enriched from blood (not recorded which). The chain has TRBV12-3 or TRBV12-4 and TRBJ1-2; D gene ambiguous. Written as DNA, the CDR3 is TGTGCCAGCAGTTTAGGCCCGAGGAATGGCTACACCTTC. It translates to CASSLGPRNGYTF.